This T cell receptor (beta chain) was recovered during a study of blood T cell repertoires in COVID-19. Germline V CDR1 and CDR2: SGHAT, FQNNGV. The J segment lost 7 bases and the V segment lost 5 bases, leaving 5 bases of the junction unmatched. The CDR3 runs to 14 residues. In the study's own analysis: It was from reference gene primer amplification that nucleated cell counts were estimated. Generated by immunoSEQ multiplex PCR, the TCRdb table keeps only in-frame clones and is missing some. The DNA was the basis for D and trimming; V, J and clone size are from that table. The sample carries 470,000 or so clones, 70% to 90% recorded once.

This chain joins TRBV11-2 and TRBJ1-2; TRBD1 matches at 12 bases. The origin of this receptor is a human donor in a cohort sampled during active COVID-19. The sequenced sample consisted of peripheral blood. The CDR3 coding sequence is TGTGCCAGCAGCGCCGGGACAGGGGGCCGTGGCTACACCTTC. Translation gives CASSAGTGGRGYTF. Together with reference TRBV11-2 and TRBJ1-2, the CDR3 gives the full variable domain: EAGVAQSPRYKIIEKRQSVAFWCNPISGHATLYWYQQILGQGPKLLIQFQNNGVVDDSQLPKDRFSAERLKGVDSTLKIQPAKLEDSAVYLCASSAGTGGRGYTFGSGTRLTVV.